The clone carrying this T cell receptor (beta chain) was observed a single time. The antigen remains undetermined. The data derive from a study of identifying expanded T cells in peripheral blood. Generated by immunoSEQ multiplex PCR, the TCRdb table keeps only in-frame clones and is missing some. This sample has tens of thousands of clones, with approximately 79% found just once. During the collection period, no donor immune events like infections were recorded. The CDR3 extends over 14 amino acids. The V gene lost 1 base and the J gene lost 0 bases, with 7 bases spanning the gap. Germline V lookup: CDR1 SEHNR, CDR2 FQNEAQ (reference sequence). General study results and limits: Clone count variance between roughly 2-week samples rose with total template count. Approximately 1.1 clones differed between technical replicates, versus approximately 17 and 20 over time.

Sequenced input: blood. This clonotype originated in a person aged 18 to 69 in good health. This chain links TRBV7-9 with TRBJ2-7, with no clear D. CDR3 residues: CASSLGAGSYEQYF. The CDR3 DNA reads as TGTGCCAGCAGCTTAGGAGCAGGCTCCTACGAGCAGTACTTC. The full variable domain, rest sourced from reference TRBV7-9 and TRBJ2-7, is DTGVSQNPRHKITKRGQNVTFRCDPISEHNRLYWYRQTLGQGPEFLTYFQNEAQLEKSRLLSDRFSAERPKGSFSTLEIQRTEQGDSAMYLCASSLGAGSYEQYFGPGTRLTVT.